This T cell receptor beta chain is drawn from a study of shared clonotypes between healthy human individuals. Donors were healthy HIV-negative adults without recent acute infections or vaccinations. About this clone: The antigen is undetermined.

Study-level points and caveats: Between several donors, naive CD4 clonotypes were shared at a level of roughly 5.5%.

Data came from immunoSEQ multiplex PCR; TCRdb stores just in-frame clones and leaves some out. The sample consists of some 2,100,000 clones, approximately 94% of them appearing once. Per the germline V gene, CDR1 is MGHDK and CDR2 is SYGVNS. The ends were cut back, 5 bases at V and 3 bases at J, with 20 bases in the middle. The CDR3 length is 17 residues. This chain joins TRBV25-1 and TRBJ2-1; maybe TRBD1 (5 bases). This receptor was obtained from a young man in good health. The sequenced material came from naive CD4+ T cells sorted from blood. Subset given: CD45RA+ positively selected. The CDR3 bases are TGTGCCAGCAGTCCAATGGTGGGGCTAGGAAGCTACAATGAGCAGTTCTTC. Its translation is CASSPMVGLGSYNEQFF.